This T cell receptor (beta chain) stems from a study of T cells in Graves' hyperthyroidism and ophthalmopathy. This clonotype was found many times. RNA transcripts were the template for amplifying TCR beta CDR3 regions. In the first-round RT-PCR of the TCR CDR3, the HTBI primer set was used. MiXCR was run by TCRdb on the multiplex PCR reads, yielding one entry per CDR3 protein. The data hold some 720,000 distinct CDR3 sequences, with around 17% observed a single time. V gave up 2 bases and J gave up 6 bases; unmatched junction bases: 1. The CDR3 is 14 amino acids. The rearrangement links TRBV12-3 or TRBV12-4 to TRBJ2-1; 10 nucleotides agree with TRBD2. The sequence was obtained from a man aged 18 to 29 with Graves' hyperthyroidism. The sequencing sample was made of blood. The CDR3 is CASSLSGRANEQFF. CDR3 sequence (DNA): TGTGCCAGCAGTTTAAGCGGGAGGGCCAATGAGCAGTTCTTC.